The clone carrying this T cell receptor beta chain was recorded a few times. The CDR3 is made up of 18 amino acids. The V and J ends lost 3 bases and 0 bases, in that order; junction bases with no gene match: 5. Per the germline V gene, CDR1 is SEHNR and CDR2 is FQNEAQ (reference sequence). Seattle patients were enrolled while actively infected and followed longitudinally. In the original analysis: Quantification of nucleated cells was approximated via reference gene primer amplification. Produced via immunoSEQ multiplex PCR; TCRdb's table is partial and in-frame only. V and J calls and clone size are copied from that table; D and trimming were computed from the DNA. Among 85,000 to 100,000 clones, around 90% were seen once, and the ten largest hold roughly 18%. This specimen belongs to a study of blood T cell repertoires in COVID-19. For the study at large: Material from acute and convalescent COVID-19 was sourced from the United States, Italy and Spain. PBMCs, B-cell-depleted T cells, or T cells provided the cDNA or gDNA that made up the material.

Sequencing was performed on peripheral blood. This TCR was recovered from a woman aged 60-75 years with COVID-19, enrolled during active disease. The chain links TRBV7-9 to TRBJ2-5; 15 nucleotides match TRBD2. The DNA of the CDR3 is TGTGCCAGCAGCTTGGGACTAGCGGGGGGCGACTACCAAGAGACCCAGTACTTC. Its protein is CASSLGLAGGDYQETQYF. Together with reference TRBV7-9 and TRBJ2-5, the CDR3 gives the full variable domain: DTGVSQNPRHKITKRGQNVTFRCDPISEHNRLYWYRQTLGQGPEFLTYFQNEAQLEKSRLLSDRFSAERPKGSFSTLEIQRTEQGDSAMYLCASSLGLAGGDYQETQYFGPGTRLLVL.